The 22 T cell receptor beta chains listed next were all sequenced from one sample in a study of cytomegalovirus exposure and HLA in healthy donors. Researchers ran the PCR with 60 Vbeta and 13 Jbeta primers. Libraries were prepared by immunoSEQ multiplex PCR; TCRdb keeps only in-frame clonotypes and omits some of them. The sample has around 78,000 clones, around three quarters seen once. Sample: PBMCs. Receptors originate from a male donor in good health and CMV-seronegative.

V usage is TRBV2 and J usage is TRBJ2-5; 7 nucleotides line up with TRBD1. V lost 4 bases, J lost 2 bases, and 7 bases stayed unmatched. This CDR3 region has 15 residues. Germline lookup yields CDR1 SNHLY and CDR2 FYNNEI. As DNA, the CDR3 is TGTGCCAGCAGTGTGGACAGGACAATACAAGAGACCCAGTACTTC. Translation: CASSVDRTIQETQYF.

This chain uses TRBV19 with TRBJ1-1; 8 bases map to TRBD1. This CDR3 spans 14 amino acids. Germline V gene data show CDR1 as LNHDA and CDR2 as SQIVND (reference sequence). V dropped 3 bases and J dropped 1; count of bases not matched to a gene: 1. The CDR3 here is CASSIDRGNTEAFF. In nucleotides, the CDR3 is TGTGCCAGTAGTATCGACAGGGGGAACACTGAAGCTTTCTTT.

This clone was observed a handful of times. This chain joins TRBV19 and TRBJ1-1; TRBD1 might be the D (5 bases). V was shortened by 3 bases and J by 10 bases, with 12 bases between the two germline ends. Per the germline V gene, CDR1 is LNHDA and CDR2 is SQIVND (reference sequence). This CDR3 contains 12 residues. The CDR3 region has the DNA TGTGCCAGTAGTATCACAGGTACGACAGCTTTCTTT. It is translated as CASSITGTTAFF.

This clone occurred once. An end of the junction differs from the germline gene, which may be a read error. The sample contains more than one DNA sequence encoding this CDR3. The genes are TRBV6-5 and TRBJ1-1, with 8 bases lining up with TRBD1. This CDR3 comprises 13 residues. The germline gives CDR1 MNHEY, CDR2 SVGAGI. CDR3 in amino acids: CASSYSQGVDFEF. The CDR3 nucleotides are TGTGCCAGCAGTTACTCACAGGGGGTGGACTTTGAGTTT.

This chain uses TRBV6-5 with TRBJ1-1; D is perhaps TRBD1 (6 bases). Per the germline V gene, CDR1 is MNHEY and CDR2 is SVGAGI. This CDR3 spans 14 amino acids. Trimming left V 5 bases short and J 2 bases short, with 12 bases between. The CDR3 here is CASSPGTPNTEAFF. DNA of the CDR3: TGTGCCAGCAGTCCCGGGACACCTAACACTGAAGCTTTCTTT.

CDR3 sequence: CASKLTGNTDTQYF. As DNA, the CDR3 is TGTGCCAGCAAACTAACTGGCAACACAGATACGCAGTATTTT. This sequence joins TRBV11-2 and TRBJ2-3; D unclear. CDR3 length: 14 residues. V was cut by 7 bases and J by 2 bases, with 13 bases left in between. Germline CDR1 reads SGHAT; CDR2 reads FQNNGV.

The chain is built from TRBV15 and TRBJ2-7; possibly TRBD2 for D (5 bases). The CDR3 contains 15 residues. The V and J ends lost 3 bases and 2 bases respectively, with 14 bases between them. Germline V gene data show CDR1 as LNHNV and CDR2 as YYDKDF (reference sequence). The CDR3 region is CATSRSVAAAYEQYF. The CDR3, as DNA: TGTGCCACCAGCAGGTCGGTGGCAGCGGCCTACGAGCAGTACTTC.

V and J are TRBV5-6 and TRBJ1-2; 7 positions match TRBD1. The germline CDR1 and CDR2 sequences are SGHDT and YYEEEE. J was trimmed by 7 bases and V by 4 bases; bases with no gene match: 10. The CDR3 is 14 residues long. CDR3 DNA: TGTGCCAGCAGCGAGACAGGGTTTTTGGGTGGCTACACCTTC. It specifies CASSETGFLGGYTF.

The chain's CDR3 is CAWSGQGGTEAFF. The CDR3 DNA reads TGTGCCTGGAGTGGGCAGGGCGGAACTGAAGCTTTCTTT. The V call is TRBV30, the J call TRBJ1-1; a weak D match, TRBD1 (5 bases). V was shortened by 1 base and J by 5 bases, with 11 bases between the two germline ends. Per germline, CDR1 GTSNPN and CDR2 SVGIG (reference sequence). This CDR3 is 13 amino acids long.

There are a few counts of this clone. This chain uses TRBV4-3 with TRBJ2-3, with no clear D. The CDR3 extends over 14 amino acids. Trimming left V 0 bases short and J 2 bases short, with 6 bases between. Germline CDR1 is LGHNA and CDR2 is YSLEER. The CDR3 nucleotides are TGCGCCAGCAGCCAAGATCATTCCACAGATACGCAGTATTTT. Translated: CASSQDHSTDTQYF.

The genes are TRBV2 and TRBJ1-3; 8 bases align to TRBD1. This CDR3 has 15 residues. The V gene's germline CDR1 is SNHLY and CDR2 FYNNEI. The V segment lost 4 bases and the J segment 0 bases; nucleotides outside the gene matches: 2. The CDR3 is CASSGQGLSGNTIYF. The CDR3 DNA sequence: TGTGCCAGCAGTGGACAGGGGCTCTCTGGAAACACCATATATTTT.

The chain is built from TRBV7-9 and TRBJ2-1, with no clear D. The CDR3 totals 13 residues. The germline CDR1 and CDR2 sequences are SEHNR and FQNEAQ (reference sequence). Trimming removed 3 bases at V and 6 bases at J, with 9 bases between. The CDR3, as DNA: TGTGCCAGCAGCTTTTCCCTAAGCAATGAGCAGTTCTTC. As protein: CASSFSLSNEQFF.

This clone turned up a few times. This chain connects TRBV4-2 to TRBJ2-5, with 15 bases matching TRBD2. The CDR3 contains 16 residues. With V trimmed by 1 base and J by 4 bases, 1 base remained unmatched. CDR1 and CDR2 from the germline V gene are LGHNA and YNFKEQ. CDR3 DNA: TGTGCCAGCAGCCAAGGGACTAGCGGGGGGGTAGAGACCCAGTACTTC. It codes for CASSQGTSGGVETQYF.

The rearrangement uses TRBV30 and TRBJ1-3; 8 bases map to TRBD1. V gave up 3 bases and J gave up 2 bases; unmatched junction bases: 9. Germline CDR1 is GTSNPN and CDR2 is SVGIG (reference sequence). The CDR3 loop spans 16 amino acids. CDR3 bases: TGTGCCTGGAGGGTCAGGGGGCGAGGGACTGGAAACACCATATATTTT. Translating gives CAWRVRGRGTGNTIYF.

V is TRBV5-1 and J is TRBJ2-5, with 9 bases lining up with TRBD2. This CDR3 has 16 amino acids. V lost 0 bases to trimming and J lost 5 bases; unmatched junction nucleotides: 8. Per germline, CDR1 SGHRS and CDR2 YFSETQ. The CDR3 coding sequence is TGCGCCAGCAGCTTGGGGGCTAGCGGGGCGGGCGAGACCCAGTACTTC. Amino acid sequence: CASSLGASGAGETQYF.

V is TRBV5-1 and J is TRBJ1-1; 11 positions agree with TRBD1. Germline CDR1 reads SGHRS; CDR2 reads YFSETQ. This CDR3 contains 15 residues. Trimming at V came to 4 bases and at J to 4 bases, leaving 6 bases not matched to a gene. CDR3 protein: CASSSGQGAITEAFF. CDR3 sequence (DNA): TGCGCCAGCAGCAGCGGACAGGGGGCGATCACTGAAGCTTTCTTT.

V usage is TRBV5-6 and J usage is TRBJ2-3; D is unclear. Germline V gene sequence: CDR1 SGHDT, CDR2 YYEEEE. Trimming removed 1 base at V and 2 bases at J, with 17 bases between. CDR3 length equals 17 residues. CDR3 loop: CASSLLLAGEYTDTQYF. The CDR3 DNA reads TGTGCCAGCAGCTTGCTATTAGCCGGAGAATACACAGATACGCAGTATTTT.

This chain joins TRBV29-1 and TRBJ2-1; 12 bases match TRBD2. The length of the CDR3 is 17 residues. Per the germline V gene, CDR1 is SQVTM and CDR2 is ANQGSEA. V trimming: 7 bases; J trimming: 0 bases; junction bases outside the gene matches: 10. The CDR3 nucleotides read TGCAGCGGATCGGGACTAGCGGGCCCCAGCTCCTACAATGAGCAGTTCTTC. Translating gives CSGSGLAGPSSYNEQFF.

This sequence joins TRBV28 and TRBJ1-1, with a tentative D call TRBD1 (6 bases). Looked up from germline, CDR1 is MDHEN and CDR2 is SYDVKM. Trimming left V 0 bases short and J 0 bases short, with 8 bases between. The CDR3 runs 15 residues. This CDR3 is CASSLWTGMNTEAFF. For the CDR3, the DNA is TGTGCCAGCAGTTTATGGACAGGAATGAACACTGAAGCTTTCTTT. Based on the CDR3 plus reference TRBV28 and TRBJ1-1, the full variable domain is DVKVTQSSRYLVKRTGEKVFLECVQDMDHENMFWYRQDPGLGLRLIYFSYDVKMKEKGDIPEGYSVSREKKERFSLILESASTNQTSMYLCASSLWTGMNTEAFFGQGTRLTVV.

The chain links TRBV5-6 to TRBJ1-1, with 10 bases that match TRBD1. V lost 3 bases, J lost 4 bases, and 18 bases stayed unmatched. CDR3 length: 19 amino acids. Germline lookup yields CDR1 SGHDT and CDR2 YYEEEE. DNA of the CDR3: TGTGCCAGCAGCTATAGACAGGGGGCACTTGAGTGGTATGGCACTGAAGCTTTCTTT. It encodes CASSYRQGALEWYGTEAFF.

This sequence joins TRBV2 and TRBJ2-2; the D gene is possibly TRBD1 (6 bases). V lost 6 bases and J 6 bases, leaving 17 bases between the germline ends. CDR3 length: 15 residues. Germline loops: CDR1 SNHLY, CDR2 FYNNEI. As DNA, the CDR3 is TGTGCCAGCAGGGAATTTAGTGGGGGCGCCGGGGAGCTGTTTTTT. Protein product: CASREFSGGAGELFF.

V gene TRBV5-1 combines with J gene TRBJ2-1, with 9 bases that match TRBD1. This CDR3 contains 16 residues. Germline V gene sequence: CDR1 SGHRS, CDR2 YFSETQ. With V trimmed by 0 bases and J by 2 bases, 3 bases remained unmatched. CDR3 sequence: CASSLGDRVAYNEQFF. In DNA, the CDR3 is TGCGCCAGCAGCTTGGGGGACAGGGTAGCCTACAATGAGCAGTTCTTC.